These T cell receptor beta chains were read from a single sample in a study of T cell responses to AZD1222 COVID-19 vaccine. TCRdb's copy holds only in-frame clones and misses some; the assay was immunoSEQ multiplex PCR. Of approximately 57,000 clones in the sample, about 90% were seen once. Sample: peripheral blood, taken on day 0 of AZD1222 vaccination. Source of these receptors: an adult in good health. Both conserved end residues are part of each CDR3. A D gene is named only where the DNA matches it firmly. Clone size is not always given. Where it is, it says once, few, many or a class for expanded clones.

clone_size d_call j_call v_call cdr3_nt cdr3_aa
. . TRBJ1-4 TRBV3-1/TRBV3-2 TGTGCCAGCAGAGACACAGGGACGGCGGGTAATGAAAAACTGTTTTTT CASRDTGTAGNEKLFF
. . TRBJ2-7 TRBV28 TGTGCCAGCAGTTCTCCCGGAGGCCTGAGGTACGAGCAGTACTTC CASSSPGGLRYEQYF
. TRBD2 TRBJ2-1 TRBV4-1 TGCGCCAGCAGCCGGTATACCGGGACTAGCGGGATGAATGAGCAGTTCTTC CASSRYTGTSGMNEQFF
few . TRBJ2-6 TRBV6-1 TGTGCCAGCAGTGAAGAAGGGGCTGGGGCCAACGTCCTGACTTTC CASSEEGAGANVLTF
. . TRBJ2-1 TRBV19 TGTGCCAGTAGTATAGAGGCGGGGAATGAGCAGTTCTTC CASSIEAGNEQFF
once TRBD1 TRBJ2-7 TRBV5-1 TGCGCCAGCAGCTTGGGGTTGGGACAGGACTACGAGCAGTACTTC CASSLGLGQDYEQYF
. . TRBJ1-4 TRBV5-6 TGTGCCAGCAGCTTGGCAGGGTTTGAAACTAATGAAAAACTGTTTTTT CASSLAGFETNEKLFF
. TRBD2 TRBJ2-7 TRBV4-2 TGTGCCAGCAGCCAAGCCGGGACTAGCGGCTCCTACGAGCAGTACTTC CASSQAGTSGSYEQYF
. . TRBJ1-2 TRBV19 TGTGCCAGTAGTATAGGGGACCGCGTGTATGGCTACACCTTC CASSIGDRVYGYTF
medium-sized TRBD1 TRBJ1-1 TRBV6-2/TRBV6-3 TGTGCCAGCAGTAGGCATTCTACAGGGGACACTGAAGCTTTCTTT CASSRHSTGDTEAFF
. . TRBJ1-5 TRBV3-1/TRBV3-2 TGTGCCAGCAGCTCCAGGGAACGCCAGCCCCAGCATTTT CASSSRERQPQHF
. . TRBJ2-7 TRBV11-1 TGTGCCAGCAGTTCCCGGGACGGCTCATACGAGCAGTACTTC CASSSRDGSYEQYF
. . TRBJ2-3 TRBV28 TGTGCCAGCAGTTTCTCGCCGTGGGGGCGAAACACAGATACGCAGTATTTT CASSFSPWGRNTDTQYF
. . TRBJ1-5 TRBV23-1 TGCGCCAGCAGTCAATGTGTCCAGGGCCAAGCCCCCGGACTGGGAAATCAGCCCCAGCATTTT CASSQCVQGQAPGLGNQPQHF
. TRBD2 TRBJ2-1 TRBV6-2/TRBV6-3 TGTGCCAGCAGTTCCTACGGCATGGGACTAGCGGGAGTTGATGAGCAGTTCTTC CASSSYGMGLAGVDEQFF
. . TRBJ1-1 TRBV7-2 TGTGCCAGCAGCTTATCAGCAGGGGACACTGAAGCTTTCTTT CASSLSAGDTEAFF
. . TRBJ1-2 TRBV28 TGTGCCAGCAGTTTAGAATATGGCTACACCTTC CASSLEYGYTF
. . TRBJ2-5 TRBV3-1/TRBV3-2 TGTGCCAGCAGCCGTTGGCGGGTGGGCACGCAAGAGACCCAGTACTTC CASSRWRVGTQETQYF
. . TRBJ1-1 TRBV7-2 TGTGCCAGCAGCTTAGAACGGACAGATGAAGCTTTCTTT CASSLERTDEAFF
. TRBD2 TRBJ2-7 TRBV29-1 TGCAGCGTGGAGGGCACTAGCGGGAGCTACGAGCAGTACTTC CSVEGTSGSYEQYF
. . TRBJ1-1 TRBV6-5 TGTGCCAGCAGCTCCGGACAGAACACTGAAGCTTTCTTT CASSSGQNTEAFF
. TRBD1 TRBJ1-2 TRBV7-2 TGTGCCAGCAGCCCGAGCGGGACAGTCGACTATGGCTACACCTTC CASSPSGTVDYGYTF
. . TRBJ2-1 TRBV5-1 TGCGCCAGCAGCTCTAGTGGGCCGATTCGTGAGCAGTTCTTC CASSSSGPIREQFF
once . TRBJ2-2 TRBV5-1 TGCGCCAGCAGCCGGGGGACAACTAGCGTTGACGCCGGGGAGCTGTTTTTT CASSRGTTSVDAGELFF
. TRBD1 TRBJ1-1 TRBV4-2 TGTGCCAGCACCCCTCCAGCGGGGACAGTGAATGAAGCTTTCTTT CASTPPAGTVNEAFF
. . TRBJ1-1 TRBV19 TGTGCCAGTAGCCCATACTCTGAGGTCCCTGGGACGACTGAAGCTTTCTTT CASSPYSEVPGTTEAFF
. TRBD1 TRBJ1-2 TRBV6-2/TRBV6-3 TGTGCCAGCAGTCCCGGGACAGGGAGCTACACCTTC CASSPGTGSYTF
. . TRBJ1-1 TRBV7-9 TGTGCCAGCAGTATCTTACAGGGTAACACTGAAGCTTTCTTT CASSILQGNTEAFF
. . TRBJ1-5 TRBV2 TGTGCCAGCAGTGAAATACAGACCAATCAGCCCCAGCATTTT CASSEIQTNQPQHF
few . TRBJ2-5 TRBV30 TGTGCCTGGAGTCTTTCCGGAGAGACCCAGTACTTC CAWSLSGETQYF
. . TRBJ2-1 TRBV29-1 TGCAGCGTTACCAGGGATTACAATGAGCAGTTCTTC CSVTRDYNEQFF
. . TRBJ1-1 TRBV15 TGTGCCACCAGCACCCGAACCGGGACGGAAGCTTTCTTT CATSTRTGTEAFF
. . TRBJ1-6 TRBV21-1 TGTGCCAGCAGCAAAGCACAGGGGGATAATTCACCCCTCCACTTT CASSKAQGDNSPLHF
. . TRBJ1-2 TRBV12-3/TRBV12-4 TGTGCCAGCAGTTACGAGGTTGCCTATGGCTACACCTTC CASSYEVAYGYTF
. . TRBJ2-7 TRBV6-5 TGTGCCACCATATTAGGACAACTTTTCTACGAGCAGTACTTC CATILGQLFYEQYF
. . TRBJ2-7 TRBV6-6 TGTGCCAGCTCCGAACCCCTCGGCCAGACCTACGAGCAGTACTTC CASSEPLGQTYEQYF
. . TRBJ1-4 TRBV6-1 TGTGCCAGCAGTGAGTGGGTAGGGGATCGGGAAAAACTGTTTTTT CASSEWVGDREKLFF
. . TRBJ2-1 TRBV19 TGTGCCAGTAGTCAGGGCTACAATGAGCAGTTCTTC CASSQGYNEQFF
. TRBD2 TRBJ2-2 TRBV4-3 TGCGCCAGCAGCCAAGATCTCGGCCTAGCGGGAGATGGCACCGGGGAGCTGTTTTTT CASSQDLGLAGDGTGELFF
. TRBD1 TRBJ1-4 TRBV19 TGTGCCAGTAGTCCCAGACAGGGTTCGTCTAATGAAAAACTGTTTTTT CASSPRQGSSNEKLFF
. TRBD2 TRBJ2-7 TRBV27 TGTGCCAGCAGGTGGGGACTAGCGGGGGCCTACGAGCAGTACTTC CASRWGLAGAYEQYF
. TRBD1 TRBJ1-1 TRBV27 TGTGCCAGCAGTCTACGACAGGGGAGTTCTGAAGCTTTCTTT CASSLRQGSSEAFF
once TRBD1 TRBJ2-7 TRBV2 TGTGCCAGCAGCGAGACAGGGAACGAGCAGTACTTC CASSETGNEQYF
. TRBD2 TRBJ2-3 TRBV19 TGTGCCAGTAGTAGAACTAGCGGAGCCTTCACAGATACGCAGTATTTT CASSRTSGAFTDTQYF
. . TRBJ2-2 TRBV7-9 TGTGCCAGCAGCTTCCAACACCTATCCGGGGAGCTGTTTTTT CASSFQHLSGELFF
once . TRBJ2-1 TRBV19 TGTGCCAGTAGTAGCGTTTCCTACAATGAGCAGTTCTTC CASSSVSYNEQFF
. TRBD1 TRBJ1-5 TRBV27 TGTGCCAGCAGTCCATACAGGGGATATCAGCCCCAGCATTTT CASSPYRGYQPQHF
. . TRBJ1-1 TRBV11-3 TGTGCCAGCAGCTTAGTTGTGTGGACTGAAGCTTTCTTT CASSLVVWTEAFF
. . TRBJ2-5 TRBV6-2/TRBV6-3 TGTGCCAGCAGTTACCTAGAGACCCAGTACTTC CASSYLETQYF
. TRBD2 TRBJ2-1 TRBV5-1 TGCGCCAGCAGCTGGGGTAGCGGGAGCTCCTACAATGAGCAGTTCTTC CASSWGSGSSYNEQFF
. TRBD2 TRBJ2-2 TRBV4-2 TGTGCCAGCAGCCAAGATCGGGGGGGGACCGGGGAGCTGTTTTTT CASSQDRGGTGELFF
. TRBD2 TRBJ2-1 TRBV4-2 TGTGCCAGCAGCCAAGAGGCTAGCGGGGGGGTGAATGAGCAGTTCTTC CASSQEASGGVNEQFF
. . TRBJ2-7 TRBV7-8 TGTGCCAGCAGCTTAGCCGGGGGTGGCCACGAGCAGTACTTC CASSLAGGGHEQYF
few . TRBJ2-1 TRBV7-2 TGTGCCAGCAGCTTACAAGCGGACAATGAGCAGTTCTTC CASSLQADNEQFF
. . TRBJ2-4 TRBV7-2 TGTGCCAGCAGCTTCGGGACATTATTGGACATTCAGTACTTC CASSFGTLLDIQYF